This entry is about one T cell receptor (beta chain). Assay: immunoSEQ multiplex PCR; the TCRdb copy retains only in-frame clones and omits some. The sample lists approximately 310,000 clones; around nine tenths were seen once. Germline V CDR1 and CDR2: SGHNT, YYREEE (reference sequence). CDR3 size: 15 residues. The trim removed 3 bases at V and 4 bases at J, leaving 9 bases unmatched. The data are from a study of blood T cell repertoires in COVID-19. Study-level information: Nucleic acid was either cDNA or gDNA, and it came from T cells, B-cell-depleted T cells, or PBMCs.

Source material: peripheral blood. The receptor comes from a man aged 50-60 years with active or convalescent COVID-19. J is TRBJ2-5 and V is TRBV5-4; the match to TRBD1 covers 7 bases. The CDR3 spells CASSSRTGLVETQYF. The CDR3 DNA follows: TGTGCCAGCAGCTCTAGGACAGGTCTTGTAGAGACCCAGTACTTC. The entire variable domain, with the rest obtained from reference TRBV5-4 and TRBJ2-5, is as follows: ETGVTQSPTHLIKTRGQQVTLRCSSQSGHNTVSWYQQALGQGPQFIFQYYREEENGRGNFPPRFSGLQFPNYSSELNVNALELDDSALYLCASSSRTGLVETQYFGPGTRLLVL.